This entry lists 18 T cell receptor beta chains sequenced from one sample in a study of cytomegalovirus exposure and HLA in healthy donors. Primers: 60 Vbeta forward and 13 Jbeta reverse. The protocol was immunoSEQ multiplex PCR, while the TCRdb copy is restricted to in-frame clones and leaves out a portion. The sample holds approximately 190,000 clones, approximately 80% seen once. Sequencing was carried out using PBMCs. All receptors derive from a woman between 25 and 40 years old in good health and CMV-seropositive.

In nucleotides, the CDR3 is TGCAGCGTTGTCTCGGGGAGAAACATTCAGTACTTC. Translation: CSVVSGRNIQYF. The V gene is TRBV29-1, the J gene TRBJ2-4; D is perhaps TRBD2 (5 bases). Germline V gene data show CDR1 as SQVTM and CDR2 as ANQGSEA. The V gene lost 4 bases and the J gene lost 6 bases, with 10 bases spanning the gap. The CDR3 has 12 amino acids. Together with reference TRBV29-1 and TRBJ2-4, the CDR3 gives the full variable domain: SAVISQKPSRDICQRGTSLTIQCQVDSQVTMMFWYRQQPGQSLTLIATANQGSEATYESGFVIDKFPISRPNLTFSTLTVSNMSPEDSSIYLCSVVSGRNIQYFGAGTRLSVL.

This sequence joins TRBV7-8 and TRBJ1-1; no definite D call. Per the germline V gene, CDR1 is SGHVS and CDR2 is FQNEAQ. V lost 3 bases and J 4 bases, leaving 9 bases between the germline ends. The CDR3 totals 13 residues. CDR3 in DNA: TGTGCCAGCAGCTTCGGAGGGAGCACTGAAGCTTTCTTT. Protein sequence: CASSFGGSTEAFF.

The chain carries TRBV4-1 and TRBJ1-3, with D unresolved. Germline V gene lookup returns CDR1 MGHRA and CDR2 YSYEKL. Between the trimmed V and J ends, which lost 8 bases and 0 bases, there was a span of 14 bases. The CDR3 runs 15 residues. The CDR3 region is CASRVETYSGNTIYF. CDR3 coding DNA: TGCGCCAGCCGTGTGGAGACTTACTCTGGAAACACCATATATTTT.

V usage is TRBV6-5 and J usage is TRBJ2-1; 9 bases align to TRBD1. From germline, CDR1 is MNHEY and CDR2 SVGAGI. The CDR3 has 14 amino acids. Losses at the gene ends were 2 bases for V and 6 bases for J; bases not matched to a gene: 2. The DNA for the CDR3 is TGTGCCAGCAGTTACGGGACAGGGATCAATGAGCAGTTCTTC. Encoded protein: CASSYGTGINEQFF.

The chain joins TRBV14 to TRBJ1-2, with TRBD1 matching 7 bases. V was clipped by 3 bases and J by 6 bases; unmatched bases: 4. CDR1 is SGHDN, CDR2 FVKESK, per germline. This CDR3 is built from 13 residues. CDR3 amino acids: CASSQDRRDGYTF. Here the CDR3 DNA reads TGTGCCAGCAGCCAGGACAGGAGAGATGGCTACACCTTC.

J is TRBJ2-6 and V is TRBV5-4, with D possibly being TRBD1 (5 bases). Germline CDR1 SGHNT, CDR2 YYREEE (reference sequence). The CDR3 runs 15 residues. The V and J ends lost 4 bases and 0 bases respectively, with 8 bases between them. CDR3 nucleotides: TGTGCCAGCAGCCCTGACAGCTCTGGGGCCAACGTCCTGACTTTC. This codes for CASSPDSSGANVLTF.

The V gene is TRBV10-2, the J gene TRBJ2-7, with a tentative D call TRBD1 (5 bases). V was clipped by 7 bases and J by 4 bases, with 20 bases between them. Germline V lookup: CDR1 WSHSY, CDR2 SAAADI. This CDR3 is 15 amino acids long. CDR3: CASTRAQGREYEQYF. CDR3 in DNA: TGCGCCAGCACCCGAGCCCAGGGAAGGGAATACGAGCAGTACTTC.

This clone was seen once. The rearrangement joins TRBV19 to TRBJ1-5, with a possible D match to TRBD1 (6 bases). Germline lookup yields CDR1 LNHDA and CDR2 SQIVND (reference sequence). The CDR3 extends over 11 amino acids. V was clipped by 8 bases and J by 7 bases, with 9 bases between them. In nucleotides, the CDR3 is TGTGCCAGTGGGGGCGGCCAGCCCCAGCATTTT. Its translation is CASGGGQPQHF.

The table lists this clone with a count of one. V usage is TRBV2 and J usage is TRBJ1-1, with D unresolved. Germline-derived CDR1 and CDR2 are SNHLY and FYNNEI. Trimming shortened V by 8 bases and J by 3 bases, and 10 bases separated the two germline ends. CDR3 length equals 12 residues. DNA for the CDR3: TGTGCCAGCGTAGGCGGCTACACTGAAGCTTTCTTT. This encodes CASVGGYTEAFF.

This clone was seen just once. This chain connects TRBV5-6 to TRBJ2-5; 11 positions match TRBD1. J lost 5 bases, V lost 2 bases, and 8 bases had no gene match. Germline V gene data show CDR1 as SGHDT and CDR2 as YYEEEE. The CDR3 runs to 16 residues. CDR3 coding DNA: TGTGCCAGCAGCTTACCGGGACAGGGGGTTCGGGAGACCCAGTACTTC. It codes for CASSLPGQGVRETQYF.

CDR3 nucleotides: TGTGCCAGCCTCTCGGGAGAGACCCAGTACTTC. As protein: CASLSGETQYF. This chain connects TRBV28 to TRBJ2-5; D is undetermined. Germline-derived CDR1 and CDR2 are MDHEN and SYDVKM. There are 11 residues in the CDR3. Between the trimmed V and J ends, which lost 8 bases and 4 bases, there was a span of 8 bases.

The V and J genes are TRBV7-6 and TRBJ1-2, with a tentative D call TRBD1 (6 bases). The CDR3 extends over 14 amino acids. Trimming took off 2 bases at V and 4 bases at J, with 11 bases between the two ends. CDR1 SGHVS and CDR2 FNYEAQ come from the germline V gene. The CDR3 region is CASSLNTGSYGYTF. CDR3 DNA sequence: TGTGCCAGCAGCTTAAACACAGGGTCCTATGGCTACACCTTC.

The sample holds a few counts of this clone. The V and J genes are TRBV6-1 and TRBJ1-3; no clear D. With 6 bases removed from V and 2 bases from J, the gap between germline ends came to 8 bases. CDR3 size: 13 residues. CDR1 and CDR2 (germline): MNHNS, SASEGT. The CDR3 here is CASRESAGNTIYF. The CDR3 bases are TGTGCCAGCAGAGAGTCCGCTGGAAACACCATATATTTT.

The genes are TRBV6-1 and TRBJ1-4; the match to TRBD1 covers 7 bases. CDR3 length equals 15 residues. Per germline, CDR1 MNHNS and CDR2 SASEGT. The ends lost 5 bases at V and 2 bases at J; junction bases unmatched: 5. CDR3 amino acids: CASSPTGVTNEKLFF. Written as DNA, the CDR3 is TGTGCCAGCAGTCCTACAGGGGTCACTAATGAAAAACTGTTTTTT.

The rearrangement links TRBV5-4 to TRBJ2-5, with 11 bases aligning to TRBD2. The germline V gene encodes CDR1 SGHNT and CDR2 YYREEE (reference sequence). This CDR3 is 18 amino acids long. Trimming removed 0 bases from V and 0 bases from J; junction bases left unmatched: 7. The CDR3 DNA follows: TGTGCCAGCAGCTTGGAGCCTAGCGGGGGGACCTACCAAGAGACCCAGTACTTC. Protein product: CASSLEPSGGTYQETQYF. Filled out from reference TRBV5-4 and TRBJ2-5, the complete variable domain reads ETGVTQSPTHLIKTRGQQVTLRCSSQSGHNTVSWYQQALGQGPQFIFQYYREEENGRGNFPPRFSGLQFPNYSSELNVNALELDDSALYLCASSLEPSGGTYQETQYFGPGTRLLVL.

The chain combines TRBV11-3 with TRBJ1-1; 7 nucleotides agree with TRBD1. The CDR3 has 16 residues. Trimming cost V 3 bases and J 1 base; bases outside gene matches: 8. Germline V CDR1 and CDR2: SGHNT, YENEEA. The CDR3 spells CASSLSSTGPNTEAFF. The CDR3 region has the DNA TGTGCCAGCAGCTTGTCGTCGACAGGGCCGAACACTGAAGCTTTCTTT.

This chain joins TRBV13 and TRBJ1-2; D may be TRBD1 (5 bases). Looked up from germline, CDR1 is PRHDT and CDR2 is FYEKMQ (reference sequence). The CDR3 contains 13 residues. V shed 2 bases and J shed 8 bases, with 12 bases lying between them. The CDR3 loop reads CASSLILGEGYTF. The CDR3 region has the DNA TGTGCCAGCAGCTTAATTTTAGGGGAAGGCTACACCTTC.

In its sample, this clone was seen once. CDR3 residues: CASSLGRVYGYTF. The CDR3 nucleotides are TGTGCCAGCAGCTTAGGCAGGGTGTATGGCTACACCTTC. The chain employs TRBV7-9 and TRBJ1-2, with a possible D match to TRBD1 (5 bases). CDR1 and CDR2 from the germline V gene are SEHNR and FQNEAQ (reference sequence). The CDR3 is made up of 13 amino acids. Trimming shortened V by 1 base and J by 5 bases, and 8 bases separated the two germline ends.